Listed here are 15 T cell receptor beta chains from one sample, sequenced in a study of read filtering for tumor transcriptome and immune sequencing. This library used roughly 430 ng RNA and molecular barcoded adaptors spanning alpha/delta and beta/gamma chains. Each CDR3 protein gets one entry after TCRdb re-called the reads with MiXCR. Of around 65,000 distinct CDR3 sequences listed, roughly 19% are singletons. Sequenced material: a population of CD138-negative cells sorted from bone marrow. The receptors here all came from a donor aged 40 or older with multiple myeloma.

This clonotype was seen repeatedly, ten times or more. This chain connects TRBV20-1 to TRBJ2-4; 7 bases align to TRBD1. The J segment lost 1 base and the V segment lost 4 bases, leaving 13 bases of the junction unmatched. This CDR3 spans 17 amino acids. CDR1 is DFQATT and CDR2 is SNEGSKA in the germline V gene (reference sequence). CDR3 residues: CSATHRGSSSAKNIQYF. CDR3 bases: TGCAGTGCTACACACAGGGGAAGTTCGTCGGCCAAAAACATTCAGTACTTC.

This clonotype was observed many times. The chain links TRBV29-1 to TRBJ1-2, with a possible D match to TRBD1 (5 bases). Trimming took 5 bases from V and 3 from J, leaving 10 bases between them. This CDR3 region has 12 residues. Germline CDR1 reads SQVTM; CDR2 reads ANQGSEA. CDR3 sequence reads: CSVSQGDYGYTF. For the CDR3, the DNA is TGCAGCGTTTCCCAGGGAGACTATGGCTACACCTTC.

This clonotype was detected ten times or more. The chain combines TRBV20-1 with TRBJ1-5, with D possibly matching TRBD1 (6 bases). The CDR3 loop spans 14 amino acids. V was trimmed by 2 bases and J by 2 bases, leaving 10 bases between them. Germline V gene data show CDR1 as DFQATT and CDR2 as SNEGSKA (reference sequence). Here the CDR3 reads CSARLQGGNQPQHF. The CDR3 DNA reads as TGCAGTGCTAGATTACAGGGCGGCAATCAGCCCCAGCATTTT.

A few counts support this clonotype. This chain connects TRBV7-8 to TRBJ2-5; D may be TRBD2 (5 bases). Germline V gene data show CDR1 as SGHVS and CDR2 as FQNEAQ. V gave up 7 bases and J gave up 4 bases, with 19 bases separating them. This CDR3 has 15 amino acids. As DNA, the CDR3 is TGTGCCAGCATCGAATACGGAGCGGTCGGAGAGACCCAGTACTTC. This sequence encodes CASIEYGAVGETQYF.

In regard to this clonotype: This likely comes from a read error, as the CDR3 has no conserved phenylalanine or tryptophan at its end. V is TRBV28 and J is TRBJ1-2, with TRBD1 matching over 9 bases. CDR1 is MDHEN, CDR2 SYDVKM, per germline. The CDR3 extends over 18 amino acids. The J segment lost 3 bases and the V segment lost 6 bases, leaving 17 bases of the junction unmatched. The DNA for the CDR3 is TGTGCCAGCAGCTCCCCGGGACAGGGAGCCCTAGATGACTATGGCTACACCCTC. Residues: CASSSPGQGALDDYGYTL.

This clonotype has more than one count but fewer than ten. CDR3 residues: CASPPLARRGGKPYNEQFF. The CDR3 nucleotides are TGCGCCAGCCCCCCTTTGGCTAGGCGGGGTGGTAAGCCCTACAATGAGCAGTTCTTC. The J gene is TRBJ2-1, the V gene TRBV5-1; D is perhaps TRBD2 (6 bases). This CDR3 comprises 19 residues. V lost 7 bases and J lost 2, with 28 bases in between. CDR1 is SGHRS and CDR2 is YFSETQ in the germline V gene.

As DNA, the CDR3 is TGCAGTGCGGCATCCCGGGGGGGCTTCGACTATGGCTACACCTTC. Translated: CSAASRGGFDYGYTF. This chain connects TRBV20-1 to TRBJ1-2; the D gene is possibly TRBD1 (6 bases). Germline CDR1 is DFQATT and CDR2 is SNEGSKA (reference sequence). This CDR3 spans 15 amino acids. Trimming shortened V by 6 bases and J by 3 bases, and 20 bases separated the two germline ends.

This clonotype has at least ten counts. The chain carries TRBV3-1 and TRBJ2-7; 11 bases fit TRBD2. The V gene end was trimmed by 2 bases and the J gene end by 2 bases; junction bases not matched to a gene: 5. The CDR3 covers 16 residues. Germline assignment: CDR1 LGHDT and CDR2 YNNKEL (reference sequence). In nucleotides, the CDR3 is TGTGCCAGCAGCCAAAAGACTAGCGGGACAGCCTACGAGCAGTACTTC. As protein: CASSQKTSGTAYEQYF.

This clonotype was counted at least ten times. The chain is built from TRBV28 and TRBJ2-1; D gene uncertain. Per germline, CDR1 MDHEN and CDR2 SYDVKM. This CDR3 spans 12 amino acids. V dropped 6 bases and J dropped 6 bases, with 9 bases sitting between them. In nucleotides, the CDR3 is TGTGCCAGCAGAAGCTCTCCCAATGAGCAGTTCTTC. This gives the protein CASRSSPNEQFF.

This clonotype was detected ten times or more. The chain joins TRBV20-1 to TRBJ2-3; 14 bases line up with TRBD2. The CDR3 totals 17 residues. The germline CDR1 and CDR2 sequences are DFQATT and SNEGSKA (reference sequence). The V segment lost 3 bases and the J segment 4 bases; nucleotides outside the gene matches: 9. The CDR3 coding sequence is TGCAGTGCTAGCACCCCGCGACTAGCGGGGGGGTCAGATACGCAGTATTTT. Translating gives CSASTPRLAGGSDTQYF.

Here the CDR3 DNA reads TGCAGTGCTAGTGCGCAGGGGCGTAATCAGCCCCAGCATTTT. Amino acids: CSASAQGRNQPQHF. J is TRBJ1-5 and V is TRBV20-1, with D perhaps matching TRBD1 (6 bases). The CDR3 has 14 amino acids. Germline CDR1 DFQATT, CDR2 SNEGSKA (reference sequence). V was cut by 3 bases and J by 4 bases, with 13 bases left in between.

A note on this clonotype: A read error is the likely source, as a far larger clone sits one nucleotide away. This chain connects TRBV7-2 to TRBJ2-1; D is possibly TRBD1 (6 bases). Germline V gene sequence: CDR1 SGHTA, CDR2 FQGNSA. The CDR3 is 17 residues long. The V and J ends lost 2 bases and 0 bases respectively, with 14 bases between them. The CDR3 region has the DNA TGTGCCAGCAGCTTACTACCCCAGGACAGCTCCTACAATGAGCAGTTCTTC. This sequence encodes CASSLLPQDSSYNEQFF.

This clonotype occurred many times. The chain employs TRBV14 and TRBJ1-6; no definite D call. CDR3 length equals 17 residues. CDR1 and CDR2 from the germline V gene are SGHDN and FVKESK. Between the trimmed V and J ends, which lost 1 base and 5 bases, there was a span of 15 bases. The CDR3 sequence: CASSQVSSQLHNSPLHF. The CDR3 DNA is TGTGCCAGCAGCCAAGTCTCCTCGCAGCTACATAATTCACCCCTCCACTTT.

This clonotype has ten or more counts. The V call is TRBV6-5, the J call TRBJ2-3; D unresolved. The germline CDR1 and CDR2 sequences are MNHEY and SVGAGI. The CDR3 consists of 14 residues. Deletions cut 6 bases from V and 0 bases from J, with 10 bases between. The CDR3 region has the DNA TGTGCCAGCAGAATGTTAGGAAGCACAGATACGCAGTATTTT. It codes for CASRMLGSTDTQYF.

Ten or more counts support this clonotype. This chain uses TRBV28 with TRBJ2-7; D is undetermined. The CDR3 extends over 15 amino acids. Trimming stripped 2 bases from V and 3 bases from J, with 14 bases between. The germline gives CDR1 MDHEN, CDR2 SYDVKM. The CDR3 region has the DNA TGTGCCAGCAGTTTACCCTTGACATCTTACTACGAGCAGTACTTC. It yields the protein CASSLPLTSYYEQYF.